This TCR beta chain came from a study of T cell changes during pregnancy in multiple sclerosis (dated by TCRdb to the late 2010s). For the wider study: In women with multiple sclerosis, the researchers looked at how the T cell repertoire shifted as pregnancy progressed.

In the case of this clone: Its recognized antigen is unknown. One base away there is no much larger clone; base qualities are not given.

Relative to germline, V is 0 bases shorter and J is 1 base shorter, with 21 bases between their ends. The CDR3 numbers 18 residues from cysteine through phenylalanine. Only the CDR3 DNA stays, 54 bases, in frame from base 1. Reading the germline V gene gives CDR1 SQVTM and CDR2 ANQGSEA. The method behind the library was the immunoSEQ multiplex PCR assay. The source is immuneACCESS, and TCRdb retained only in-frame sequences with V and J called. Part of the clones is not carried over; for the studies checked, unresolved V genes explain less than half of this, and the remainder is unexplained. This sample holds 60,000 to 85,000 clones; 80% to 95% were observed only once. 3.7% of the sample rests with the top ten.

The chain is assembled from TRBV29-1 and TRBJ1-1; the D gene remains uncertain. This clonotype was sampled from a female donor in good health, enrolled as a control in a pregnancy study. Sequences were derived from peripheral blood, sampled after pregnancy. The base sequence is TGCAGCGTTGAAGATCGTCGCGGGGTATCGACGGCGAACACTGAAGCTTTCTTT. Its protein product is CSVEDRRGVSTANTEAFF. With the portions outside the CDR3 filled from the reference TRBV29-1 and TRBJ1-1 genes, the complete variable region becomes SAVISQKPSRDICQRGTSLTIQCQVDSQVTMMFWYRQQPGQSLTLIATANQGSEATYESGFVIDKFPISRPNLTFSTLTVSNMSPEDSSIYLCSVEDRRGVSTANTEAFFGQGTRLTVV.